The clone carrying this T cell receptor beta chain was seen a few times. Its antigen is still unknown. Produced via immunoSEQ multiplex PCR; TCRdb's table is partial and in-frame only. The table includes over a thousand clones, over 70% detected once. Trimming removed 0 bases from V and 7 bases from J, with 6 bases in between. This CDR3 contains 13 residues. The germline V gene has CDR1 LNHDA and CDR2 SQIVND (reference sequence). The data derive from a study of tissue T cells after allogeneic stem cell transplantation. Whole-study context: Tissue samples with histologically apparent lymphocytes on H&E review were prioritized for sequencing.

Study observations and caveats: Alloreactivity or antigen specificity of tissue TCRs was not determined; some clones might be host cells.

The TCR originated in a male patient aged 40 to 69 with steroid-refractory graft-versus-host disease after an allogeneic stem cell transplant. The T cells may partly be graft donor cells. V gene TRBV19 combines with J gene TRBJ2-2; no firm D call. Sequencing used spleen tissue, obtained at autopsy. The CDR3 bases are TGTGCCAGTAGTATAGACAATGTCGGGGAGCTGTTTTTT. Its translation is CASSIDNVGELFF.